This entry lists 10 T cell receptor beta chains sequenced from one sample in a study of blood T cells in healthy people across ages. The use of a sample-barcoded 5' primer and a J-beta primer mix characterized a second PCR of 7 to 11 cycles. Each CDR3 protein is one row after TCRdb ran MiXCR on the 5' RACE reads. The table shows fewer than 1,000,000 distinct CDR3 sequences, with about half occurring only once. The sample was blood. The receptor source for this set is a man at least 80 years old in good health.

CDR3 sequence: CASSLGSDAGYTF. Written as DNA, the CDR3 is TGTGCCAGCAGCTTAGGTAGTGACGCGGGCTACACCTTC. V and J are TRBV7-9 and TRBJ1-2, with no clear D. The CDR3 contains 13 residues. V was pared by 1 base and J by 8 bases, with 11 bases between. CDR1 and CDR2 from the germline V gene are SEHNR and FQNEAQ (reference sequence).

The sample holds a few counts of this clonotype. The chain combines TRBV7-3 with TRBJ2-1, with 7 bases lining up with TRBD2. Germline V lookup: CDR1 SGHTA, CDR2 FQGTGA. Unmatched junction bases numbered 13, after V lost 4 bases and J lost 1 base. CDR3 length equals 18 residues. The CDR3 region is CASSSPVSGLTSYNEQFF. The DNA for the CDR3 is TGTGCCAGCAGCTCCCCGGTTAGCGGGCTTACGTCCTACAATGAGCAGTTCTTC.

The chain recombines TRBV6-5 with TRBJ1-6, with D perhaps matching TRBD1 (5 bases). The CDR3 contains 15 residues. V gave up 4 bases and J gave up 7 bases, with 14 bases separating them. Looked up from germline, CDR1 is MNHEY and CDR2 is SVGAGI. The CDR3, as DNA: TGTGCCAGCAGTTTTAACCGGGACGCGAATTCACCCCTCCACTTT. Translation gives CASSFNRDANSPLHF.

Comment on this clonotype: It may be a read error: a sequence one base away is much more abundant. The chain combines TRBV20-1 with TRBJ2-1; possibly TRBD1 or TRBD2 for D (5 bases each). The V end was cut by 3 bases, the J end by 3 bases, with 12 bases between. The V gene's germline CDR1 is DFQATT and CDR2 SNEGSKA (reference sequence). The CDR3 runs 14 residues. CDR3 in amino acids: CSARRRGDYNEQFF. CDR3 bases: TGCAGTGCTAGGCGTCGAGGGGACTACAATGAGCAGTTCTTC.

V is TRBV6-2 or TRBV6-3 and J is TRBJ2-7, with D possibly TRBD1 on 5 matching bases. V lost 0 bases and J 4 bases, leaving 13 bases between the germline ends. This CDR3 comprises 15 residues. The germline gives CDR1 MNHEY, CDR2 SVGEGT. CDR3 coding DNA: TGTGCCAGCAGTTACTCGACAACCTACAGGTACGAGCAGTACTTC. Amino acids: CASSYSTTYRYEQYF.

Regarding this clonotype: A much larger clone lies one base from this, so it may be a read error. This chain connects TRBV20-1 to TRBJ2-5; D unresolved. V was clipped by 4 bases and J by 5 bases, with 23 bases between them. The CDR3 has 16 residues. Germline assignment: CDR1 DFQATT and CDR2 SNEGSKA (reference sequence). This chain's CDR3 is CSATSSEDPPSETQYF. CDR3 coding DNA: TGCAGTGCTACGTCTTCCGAGGACCCCCCGTCGGAGACCCAGTACTTC.

This clonotype has just a few counts. A read error may explain this, as a much larger clone is one base away. This rearrangement joins TRBV6-6 to TRBJ2-5; D unresolved. Trimming removed 2 bases at V and 4 bases at J, with 2 bases between. In germline, CDR1 is MNHNY, CDR2 SVGAGI (reference sequence). The CDR3 extends over 11 amino acids. The CDR3 DNA is TGTGCCAGCAGTTACGCAGAGACCCAGTACTTC. As protein: CASSYAETQYF.

This chain links TRBV29-1 with TRBJ1-4, with D hard to call. Germline lookup yields CDR1 SQVTM and CDR2 ANQGSEA. The CDR3 contains 11 residues. V was clipped by 4 bases and J by 7 bases, with 7 bases between them. For the CDR3, the DNA is TGCAGCGTTGTAGTAGGTGAAAAACTGTTTTTT. It is translated as CSVVVGEKLFF.

This clonotype was picked up one time. The chain carries TRBV20-1 and TRBJ1-2; D remains unclear. This CDR3 is 20 amino acids long. Germline CDR1 DFQATT, CDR2 SNEGSKA (reference sequence). V was trimmed by 1 base and J by 4 bases, leaving 31 bases between them. The CDR3 nucleotides read TGCAGTGCTAGAGTCTCGGTCTGGGGAGGTGAAAAGCGACGGGCCTATGGCTACACCTTC. Translation: CSARVSVWGGEKRRAYGYTF.

This clonotype occurred a few times. The V gene is TRBV28, the J gene TRBJ2-3, with D perhaps given as TRBD1 or TRBD2 (5 bases each). The CDR3 has 17 amino acids. In germline, CDR1 is MDHEN, CDR2 SYDVKM. V lost 5 bases to trimming and J lost 4 bases, with 22 bases between them. CDR3 in DNA: TGTGCCAGCAGTCCGATATCCGGGACCAGGAGGTCAGATACGCAGTATTTT. Protein sequence: CASSPISGTRRSDTQYF.